These 13 T cell receptor beta chains share one sample of origin, sequenced in a study of T-cell memory formation after mild COVID-19. MiXCR, applied by TCRdb to the 5' RACE reads, yields one record per CDR3 protein. The sample records more than 75,000 distinct CDR3 sequences, 20% to 25% being singletons. Sequencing was performed on PBMCs or a T cell subset sorted from them (not recorded which). The receptors shown here come from a man between 18 and 29 years old who had mild COVID-19 (a few samples of this study predate the infection). Cell type and time point are not known.

The V gene is TRBV7-8, the J gene TRBJ2-7; D remains ambiguous. There are 14 residues in the CDR3. Germline V lookup: CDR1 SGHVS, CDR2 FQNEAQ. V lost 2 bases, J lost 3 bases, and 11 bases lay in between. This CDR3 is CASSLRISVYEQYV. In DNA, the CDR3 is TGTGCCAGCAGCTTAAGAATATCCGTCTACGAGCAGTACGTC.

The chain combines TRBV25-1 with TRBJ1-2; D unresolved. V shed 1 base and J shed 5 bases, with 8 bases lying between them. CDR3 length equals 13 residues. CDR1 is MGHDK, CDR2 SYGVNS, per germline. The CDR3 nucleotides are TGTGCCAGCAGTGAATTTTCAGGATATGGCTACACCTTC. It encodes CASSEFSGYGYTF.

V is TRBV4-2 and J is TRBJ2-7; 8 bases match TRBD1. CDR3 length equals 20 residues. Germline V gene data show CDR1 as LGHNA and CDR2 as YNFKEQ. The ends lost 0 bases at V and 1 base at J; junction bases unmatched: 17. The CDR3 region has the DNA TGTGCCAGCAGCCAAGATCCCACAGGGGGAGGCGGGATGGGATCCTACGAGCAGTACTTC. The encoded protein is CASSQDPTGGGGMGSYEQYF.

V usage is TRBV20-1 and J usage is TRBJ2-2; tentatively, D is TRBD1 (5 bases). Trimming removed 1 base at V and 0 bases at J, with 9 bases between. CDR3 size: 15 residues. The germline V gene has CDR1 DFQATT and CDR2 SNEGSKA (reference sequence). CDR3 in amino acids: CSARGSQANTGELFF. CDR3 nucleotide sequence: TGCAGTGCTAGAGGGTCACAGGCGAACACCGGGGAGCTGTTTTTT.

The chain has TRBV5-1 and TRBJ1-2, with 9 positions matching TRBD1. The CDR3 extends over 15 amino acids. Losses at the gene ends were 4 bases for V and 0 bases for J; bases not matched to a gene: 4. Germline CDR1 SGHRS, CDR2 YFSETQ. The chain's CDR3 is CASSAGQGPNYGYTF. CDR3 nucleotides: TGCGCCAGCAGCGCCGGACAGGGGCCTAACTATGGCTACACCTTC.

DNA of the CDR3: TGTGCCAGCAGCCTATCGGACAGAGTCCTCTCCTACGAGCAGTACTTC. It translates to CASSLSDRVLSYEQYF. The chain joins TRBV6-5 to TRBJ2-7, with TRBD1 as a possible D gene (6 bases). Germline V gene lookup returns CDR1 MNHEY and CDR2 SVGAGI. This CDR3 region has 16 residues. V was trimmed by 6 bases and J by 0 bases, leaving 18 bases between them.

Here the CDR3 reads CASSGWSVSSTDTQYF. DNA of the CDR3: TGTGCCAGCAGCGGCTGGAGCGTCTCTAGCACAGATACGCAGTATTTT. The chain recombines TRBV7-6 with TRBJ2-3, with D unclear. The length of the CDR3 is 16 residues. Germline values: CDR1 SGHVS, CDR2 FNYEAQ. Trimming removed 5 bases at V and 0 bases at J, with 15 bases between.

The chain has TRBV12-3 or TRBV12-4 and TRBJ2-3, with 7 bases lining up with TRBD2. The CDR3 sequence is 15 residues long. The ends lost 9 bases at V and 6 bases at J; junction bases unmatched: 15. CDR3 DNA: TGTGCCAGTTCGCCTCGTGCGGGGGTAGCGGATACGCAGTATTTT. Protein sequence: CASSPRAGVADTQYF.

This sequence joins TRBV7-9 and TRBJ2-7; TRBD1 matches at 7 bases. The germline V gene encodes CDR1 SEHNR and CDR2 FQNEAQ (reference sequence). The CDR3 has 16 amino acids. V lost 1 base and J lost 0; bases outside the gene matches: 6. The CDR3 protein is CASSLGGTVRSYEQYF. The CDR3 DNA sequence: TGTGCCAGCAGCTTAGGGGGGACAGTTCGCTCCTACGAGCAGTACTTC.

The rearrangement uses TRBV6-5 and TRBJ1-1; 9 bases agree with TRBD1. V lost 6 bases to trimming and J lost 1 base; unmatched junction nucleotides: 9. This CDR3 has 16 residues. The germline gives CDR1 MNHEY, CDR2 SVGAGI. The chain's CDR3 is CASSLDRGRSNTEAFF. In nucleotides, the CDR3 is TGTGCCAGCAGCCTTGACAGGGGGAGGTCGAACACTGAAGCTTTCTTT.

CDR3 sequence: CASSLWQENSPLHF. Written as DNA, the CDR3 is TGTGCCAGCAGTTTGTGGCAGGAGAATTCACCCCTCCACTTT. The chain has TRBV27 and TRBJ1-6; D call uncertain. The CDR3 consists of 14 residues. Germline CDR1 reads MNHEY; CDR2 reads SMNVEV (reference sequence). V was clipped by 3 bases and J by 7 bases, with 10 bases between them.

V and J are TRBV11-1 and TRBJ1-2; 10 bases are a match to TRBD1. This CDR3 spans 14 amino acids. Germline V gene lookup returns CDR1 SGHAT and CDR2 FQDESV (reference sequence). The V segment lost 4 bases and the J segment 8 bases; nucleotides outside the gene matches: 7. The CDR3 sequence: CASSSIGTGEGYTF. CDR3 bases: TGTGCCAGCAGCTCCATTGGGACAGGGGAAGGCTACACCTTC.

There are a few counts of this clonotype. V is TRBV20-1 and J is TRBJ1-2; the D is unclear. The V end was cut by 4 bases, the J end by 8 bases, with 5 bases between. The germline gives CDR1 DFQATT, CDR2 SNEGSKA (reference sequence). This CDR3 has 9 amino acids. This chain's CDR3 is CSANLGYTF. The CDR3 DNA is TGCAGTGCTAATTTGGGCTACACCTTC.